One sample yielded the 2 T cell receptor beta chains listed below, sequenced in a study of T cells in Graves' hyperthyroidism and ophthalmopathy. RNA transcripts were the template for amplifying TCR beta CDR3 regions. An initial round of RT-PCR targeting the TCR CDR3 relied on the HTBI primer set. TCRdb redid the calling of the multiplex PCR reads with MiXCR, one entry per CDR3 protein. The sample has about half a million distinct CDR3 sequences; under 25% are singletons. Sample: blood. The receptors here all came from a woman between 70 and 85 years old with Graves' ophthalmopathy.

This clonotype was seen more than once but under ten times. The chain links TRBV7-4 to TRBJ2-4; 10 nucleotides agree with TRBD1. The CDR3 runs 23 residues. Germline lookup yields CDR1 SGHVT and CDR2 SQSDAQ. Trimming removed 6 bases from V and 6 bases from J; junction bases left unmatched: 32. CDR3 nucleotides: TGTGCCAGCAGTCCCTCTGTAAAGGGGCTTTGGGACAGGGGTCCTTTGGTGGTAAACATTCAGTACTTC. It yields the protein CASSPSVKGLWDRGPLVVNIQYF.

V gene TRBV3-1 combines with J gene TRBJ2-1; maybe TRBD1 (5 bases). CDR1 is LGHDT and CDR2 is YNNKEL in the germline V gene (reference sequence). Trimming shortened V by 0 bases and J by 2 bases, and 11 bases separated the two germline ends. This CDR3 is built from 16 residues. The CDR3 bases are TGTGCCAGCAGCCAAGATCCCCAGGGAACCTACAATGAGCAGTTCTTC. This codes for CASSQDPQGTYNEQFF.